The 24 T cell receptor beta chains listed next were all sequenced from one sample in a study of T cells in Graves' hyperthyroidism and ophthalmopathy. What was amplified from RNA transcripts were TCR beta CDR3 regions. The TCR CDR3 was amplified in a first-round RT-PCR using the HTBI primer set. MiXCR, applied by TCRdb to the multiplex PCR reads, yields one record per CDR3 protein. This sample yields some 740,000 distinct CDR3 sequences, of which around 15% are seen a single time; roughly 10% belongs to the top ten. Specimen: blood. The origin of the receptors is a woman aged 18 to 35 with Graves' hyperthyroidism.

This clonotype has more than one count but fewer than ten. As DNA, the CDR3 is TGTGCCTGGAGTTCCGGGACAGGGGGCAAGGACGAGCAGTACTTC. The encoded protein is CAWSSGTGGKDEQYF. The J gene is TRBJ2-7, the V gene TRBV30; 12 bases agree with TRBD1. Germline CDR1 and CDR2: GTSNPN and SVGIG (reference sequence). CDR3 length: 15 amino acids. The trim removed 2 bases at V and 5 bases at J, leaving 7 bases unmatched.

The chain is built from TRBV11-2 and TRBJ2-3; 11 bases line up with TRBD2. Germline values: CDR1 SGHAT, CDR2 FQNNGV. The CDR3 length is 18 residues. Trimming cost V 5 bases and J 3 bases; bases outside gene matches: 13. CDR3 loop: CASSQHKLAGVPTDTQYF. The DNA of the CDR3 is TGTGCCAGCAGCCAACACAAACTAGCGGGAGTACCTACAGATACGCAGTATTTT.

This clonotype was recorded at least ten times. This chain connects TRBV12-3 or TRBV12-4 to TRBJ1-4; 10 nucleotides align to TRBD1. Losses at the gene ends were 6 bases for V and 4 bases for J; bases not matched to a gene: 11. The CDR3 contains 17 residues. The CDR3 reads CASSKGDRGRGNEKLFF. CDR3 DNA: TGTGCCAGCAGCAAGGGGGACAGGGGTAGAGGTAATGAAAAACTGTTTTTT.

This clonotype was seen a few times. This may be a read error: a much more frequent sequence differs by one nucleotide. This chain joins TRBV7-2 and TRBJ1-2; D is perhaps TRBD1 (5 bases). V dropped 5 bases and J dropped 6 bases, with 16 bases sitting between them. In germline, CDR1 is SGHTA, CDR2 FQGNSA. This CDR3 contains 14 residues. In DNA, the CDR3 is TGTGCCAGCAGCCTCCCCAGTAGGGACGATGGCTACACCTTC. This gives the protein CASSLPSRDDGYTF.

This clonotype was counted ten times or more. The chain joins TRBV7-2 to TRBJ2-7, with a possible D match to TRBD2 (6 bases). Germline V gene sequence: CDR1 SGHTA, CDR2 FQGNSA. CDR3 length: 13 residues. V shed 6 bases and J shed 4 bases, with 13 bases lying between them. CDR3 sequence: CASSSTSFYEQYF. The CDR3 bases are TGTGCCAGCAGTTCGACTAGTTTTTACGAGCAGTACTTC.

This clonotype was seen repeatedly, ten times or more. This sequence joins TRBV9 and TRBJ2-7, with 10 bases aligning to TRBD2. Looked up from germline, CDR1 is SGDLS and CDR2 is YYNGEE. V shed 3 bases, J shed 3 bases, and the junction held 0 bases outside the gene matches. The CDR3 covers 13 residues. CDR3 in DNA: TGTGCCAGCAGCGGGACTAGCGGCTACGAGCAGTACTTC. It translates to CASSGTSGYEQYF.

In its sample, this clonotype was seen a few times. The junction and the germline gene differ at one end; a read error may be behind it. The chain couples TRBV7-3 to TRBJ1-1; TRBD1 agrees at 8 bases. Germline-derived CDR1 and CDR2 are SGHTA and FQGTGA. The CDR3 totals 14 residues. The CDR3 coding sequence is TGTGTCAGCAGCTTAGGACAGGGTTACACTGAAGCTTTCTTT. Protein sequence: CVSSLGQGYTEAFF.

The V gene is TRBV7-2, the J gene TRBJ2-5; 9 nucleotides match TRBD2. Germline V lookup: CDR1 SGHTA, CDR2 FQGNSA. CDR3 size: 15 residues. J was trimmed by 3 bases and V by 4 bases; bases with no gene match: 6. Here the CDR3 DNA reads TGTGCCAGCAGCTCCCGACTAGCGGCAAAAGAGACCCAGTACTTC. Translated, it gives CASSSRLAAKETQYF.

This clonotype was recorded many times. The CDR3 loop reads CASSEAGGGPGETQYF. DNA for the CDR3: TGTGCCAGCAGTGAAGCTGGAGGGGGACCAGGAGAGACCCAGTACTTC. The rearrangement joins TRBV2 to TRBJ2-5, with D perhaps TRBD1 or TRBD2 (6 bases each). V lost 0 bases and J lost 4, with 15 bases in between. From germline, CDR1 is SNHLY and CDR2 FYNNEI. The CDR3 spans 16 residues.

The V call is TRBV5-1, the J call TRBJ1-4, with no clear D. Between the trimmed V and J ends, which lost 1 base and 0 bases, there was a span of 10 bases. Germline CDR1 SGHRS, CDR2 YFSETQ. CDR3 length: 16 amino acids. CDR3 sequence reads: CASSLNLRSTNEKLFF. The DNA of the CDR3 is TGCGCCAGCAGCTTGAATCTTCGGTCAACTAATGAAAAACTGTTTTTT.

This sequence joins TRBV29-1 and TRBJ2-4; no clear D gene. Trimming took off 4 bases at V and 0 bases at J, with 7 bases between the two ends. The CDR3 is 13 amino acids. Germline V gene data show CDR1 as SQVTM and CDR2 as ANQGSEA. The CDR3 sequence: CSVGSPAKNIQYF. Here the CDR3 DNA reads TGCAGCGTTGGGTCTCCAGCCAAAAACATTCAGTACTTC.

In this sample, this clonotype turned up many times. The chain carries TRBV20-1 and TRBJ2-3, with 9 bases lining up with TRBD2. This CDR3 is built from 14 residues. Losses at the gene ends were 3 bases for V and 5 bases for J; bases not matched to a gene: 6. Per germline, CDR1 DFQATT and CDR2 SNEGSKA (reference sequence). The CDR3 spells CSARGGRAVDTQYF. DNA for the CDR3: TGCAGTGCTAGGGGCGGGAGGGCCGTAGATACGCAGTATTTT.

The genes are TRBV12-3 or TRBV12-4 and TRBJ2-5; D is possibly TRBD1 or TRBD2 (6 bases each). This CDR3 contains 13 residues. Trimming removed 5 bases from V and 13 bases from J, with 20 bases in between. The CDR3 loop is CASSPGSQGGPYF. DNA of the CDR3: TGTGCCAGCAGTCCAGGGTCACAGGGAGGCCCGTACTTC.

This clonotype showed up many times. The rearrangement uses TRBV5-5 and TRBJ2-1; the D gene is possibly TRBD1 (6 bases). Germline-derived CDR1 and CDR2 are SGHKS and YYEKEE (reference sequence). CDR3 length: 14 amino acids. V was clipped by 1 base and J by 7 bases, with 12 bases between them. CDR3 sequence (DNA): TGTGCCAGCAGCTTGTCAGGGGCGGAGAATGAGCAGTTCTTC. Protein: CASSLSGAENEQFF.

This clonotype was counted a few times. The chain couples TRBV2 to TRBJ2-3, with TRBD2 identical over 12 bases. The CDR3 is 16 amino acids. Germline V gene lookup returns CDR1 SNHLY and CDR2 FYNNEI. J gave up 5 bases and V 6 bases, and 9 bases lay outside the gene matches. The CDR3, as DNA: TGTGCCAGCAGCGCTAGCGGGAGGGCCGGTGGAGATACGCAGTATTTT. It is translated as CASSASGRAGGDTQYF.

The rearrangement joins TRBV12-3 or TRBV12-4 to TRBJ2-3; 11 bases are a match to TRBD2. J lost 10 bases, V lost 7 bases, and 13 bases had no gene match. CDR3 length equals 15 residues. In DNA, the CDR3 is TGTGCCAGCACCATAGGGCTAGCGGGAGGCTTAGCGCAGTATTTT. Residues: CASTIGLAGGLAQYF.

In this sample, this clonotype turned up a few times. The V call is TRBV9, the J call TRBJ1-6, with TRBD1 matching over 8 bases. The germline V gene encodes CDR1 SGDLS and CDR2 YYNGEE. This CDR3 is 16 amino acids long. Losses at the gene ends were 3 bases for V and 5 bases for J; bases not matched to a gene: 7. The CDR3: CASSGRDRTNNSPLHF. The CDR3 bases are TGTGCCAGCAGCGGCCGGGACAGGACTAATAATTCACCCCTCCACTTT.

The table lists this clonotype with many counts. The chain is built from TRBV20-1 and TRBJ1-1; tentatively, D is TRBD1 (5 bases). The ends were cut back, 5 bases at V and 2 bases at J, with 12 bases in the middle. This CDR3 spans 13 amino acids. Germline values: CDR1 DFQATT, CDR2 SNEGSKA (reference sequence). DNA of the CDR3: TGCAGTGCTGGCTTGGGGCTAAACACTGAAGCTTTCTTT. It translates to CSAGLGLNTEAFF.

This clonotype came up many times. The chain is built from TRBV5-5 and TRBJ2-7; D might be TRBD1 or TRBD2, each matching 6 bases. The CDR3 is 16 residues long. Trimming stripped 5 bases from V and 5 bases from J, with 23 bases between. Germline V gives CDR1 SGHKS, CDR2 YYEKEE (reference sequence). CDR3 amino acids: CASRSRGPLKGDEQYF. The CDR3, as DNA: TGTGCCAGCAGATCTCGGGGGCCCCTTAAGGGTGACGAGCAGTACTTC.

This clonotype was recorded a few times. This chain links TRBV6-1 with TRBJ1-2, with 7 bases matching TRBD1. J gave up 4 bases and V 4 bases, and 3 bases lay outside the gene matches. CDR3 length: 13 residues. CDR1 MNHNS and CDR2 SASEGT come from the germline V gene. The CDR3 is CASSGDRSYGYTF. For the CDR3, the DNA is TGTGCCAGCAGTGGGGACAGATCCTATGGCTACACCTTC.

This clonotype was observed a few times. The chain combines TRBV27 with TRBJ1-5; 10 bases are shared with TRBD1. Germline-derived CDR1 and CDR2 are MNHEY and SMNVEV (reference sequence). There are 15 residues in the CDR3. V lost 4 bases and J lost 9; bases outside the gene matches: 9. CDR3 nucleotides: TGTGCCAGCAGTTCCTCGACAGGGGACAGGGGGCCCCAGCATTTT. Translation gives CASSSSTGDRGPQHF.

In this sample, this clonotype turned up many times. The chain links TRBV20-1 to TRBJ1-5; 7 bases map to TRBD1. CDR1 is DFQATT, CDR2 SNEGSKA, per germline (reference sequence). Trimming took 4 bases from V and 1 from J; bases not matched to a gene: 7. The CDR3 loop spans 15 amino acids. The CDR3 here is CSAKWTGQSNQPQHF. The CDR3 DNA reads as TGCAGTGCTAAATGGACAGGCCAAAGCAATCAGCCCCAGCATTTT.

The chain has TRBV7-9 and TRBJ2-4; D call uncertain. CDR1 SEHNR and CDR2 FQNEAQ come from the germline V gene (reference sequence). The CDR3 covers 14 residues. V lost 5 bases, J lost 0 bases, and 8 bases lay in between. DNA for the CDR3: TGTGCCAGCAGCCAGACTTCAGCCAAAAACATTCAGTACTTC. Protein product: CASSQTSAKNIQYF.

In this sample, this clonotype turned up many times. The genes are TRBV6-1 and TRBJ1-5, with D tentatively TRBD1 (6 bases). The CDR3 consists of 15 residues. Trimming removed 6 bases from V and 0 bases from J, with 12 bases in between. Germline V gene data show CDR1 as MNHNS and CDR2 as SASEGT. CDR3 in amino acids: CASSATGYSNQPQHF. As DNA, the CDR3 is TGTGCCAGCAGCGCGACAGGTTATAGCAATCAGCCCCAGCATTTT.